Following are 32 T cell receptor beta chains from one sample sequenced in a study of blood T cells in healthy people across ages. Sample-barcoded 5' priming and a J-beta primer mix drove a second PCR of roughly 6 to 12 cycles. TCRdb used MiXCR to reprocess the 5' RACE reads, holding one entry per CDR3 protein. Seen here are fewer than 800,000 distinct CDR3 sequences, 21% observed once, and the top ten hold around 3.4%. The sequenced sample consisted of blood. The source of these receptors is a man in his sixties or seventies in good health.

There are many counts of this clonotype. The V and J genes are TRBV5-4 and TRBJ2-3; D might be TRBD2 (5 bases). The CDR3 consists of 15 residues. From germline, CDR1 is SGHNT and CDR2 YYREEE (reference sequence). V dropped 0 bases and J dropped 1 base, with 9 bases sitting between them. CDR3 residues: CASSLGGSGTDTQYF. CDR3 in DNA: TGTGCCAGCAGCTTGGGTGGGAGCGGCACAGATACGCAGTATTTT.

This clonotype was observed a few times. V usage is TRBV29-1 and J usage is TRBJ2-3; 9 bases are a match to TRBD2. The V and J ends lost 4 bases and 4 bases, in that order; junction bases with no gene match: 6. Germline assignment: CDR1 SQVTM and CDR2 ANQGSEA. CDR3 length: 14 residues. CDR3 loop: CSVGLAGDSDTQYF. In nucleotides, the CDR3 is TGCAGCGTTGGATTAGCGGGAGACTCAGATACGCAGTATTTT.

This chain joins TRBV5-1 and TRBJ2-1; 10 bases line up with TRBD2. Trimming cost V 0 bases and J 2 bases; bases outside gene matches: 5. CDR1 is SGHRS, CDR2 YFSETQ, per germline. CDR3 length: 17 amino acids. CDR3 coding DNA: TGCGCCAGCAGCTTGGCCCCACTAGCGGGACCCTACAATGAGCAGTTCTTC. Translating gives CASSLAPLAGPYNEQFF.

CDR3 coding DNA: TGTGCCAGCAGTTACGTCCCCAGCTACAATGAGCAGTTCTTC. Its translation: CASSYVPSYNEQFF. The J gene is TRBJ2-1, the V gene TRBV6-2 or TRBV6-3; D not certain. Trimming took off 2 bases at V and 3 bases at J, with 8 bases between the two ends. CDR1 is MNHEY and CDR2 is SVGEGT in the germline V gene. CDR3 length equals 14 residues.

This clonotype was observed a handful of times. This chain connects TRBV29-1 to TRBJ2-3, with 8 bases that match TRBD1. Unmatched junction bases numbered 2, after V lost 1 base and J lost 2 bases. CDR3 size: 14 residues. CDR1 SQVTM and CDR2 ANQGSEA come from the germline V gene. Written as DNA, the CDR3 is TGCAGCGTTGAAGGACAGGGGCTCACAGATACGCAGTATTTT. This translates into CSVEGQGLTDTQYF.

This clonotype was seen ten or more times. The V gene is TRBV5-1, the J gene TRBJ2-5; 8 nucleotides line up with TRBD2. The J call is in doubt because the DNA end fits TRBJ2-1 better. The germline CDR1 and CDR2 sequences are SGHRS and YFSETQ. This CDR3 is 16 amino acids long. CDR3 DNA sequence: TGCGCCAGCAGCTTGGGCGCGGGAGGAACCTACAATGAGCAGTTCTTC. This encodes CASSLGAGGTYNEQFF.

The chain carries TRBV6-1 and TRBJ1-6, with D possibly matching TRBD1 (5 bases). This CDR3 is 17 amino acids long. With 3 bases removed from V and 1 base from J, the gap between germline ends came to 13 bases. Germline CDR1 MNHNS, CDR2 SASEGT. The DNA for the CDR3 is TGTGCCAGCAGTGAGGTGGGGGGGTCGTCCTATAATTCACCCCTCCACTTT. As protein: CASSEVGGSSYNSPLHF.

The table lists this clonotype with a few counts. This sequence joins TRBV21-1 and TRBJ2-2; the tabulated D call, TRBD1, remains unverified against the DNA. TRBV21-1 is a pseudogene locus. The CDR3 is 15 residues long. CDR3 residues: CASSVQGSDTGELFF. CDR3 in DNA: TGTGCCAGCAGCGTACAGGGGAGCGACACCGGGGAGCTGTTTTTT.

This clonotype is a singleton in its sample. This sequence may be a read error, since a much larger clone differs from it by one base. The chain carries TRBV20-1 and TRBJ2-5, with D tentatively TRBD2 (5 bases). Germline V gene data show CDR1 as DFQATT and CDR2 as SNEGSKA (reference sequence). V was clipped by 0 bases and J by 2 bases, with 7 bases between them. The CDR3 is 13 residues long. CDR3 DNA: TGCAGTGCTAGAGATCAGCGGCAAGAGACCCAGTACTTC. The encoded protein is CSARDQRQETQYF.

This sequence joins TRBV20-1 and TRBJ2-1, with a possible D match to TRBD2 (5 bases). The last part of the DNA fits TRBJ2-7 better; the J call may be wrong. Germline V CDR1 and CDR2: DFQATT, SNEGSKA (reference sequence). The CDR3 extends over 13 amino acids. The CDR3 DNA sequence: TGCAGTGCTAGAGATTACGGGGCCTACGAGCAGTACTTC. Its translation: CSARDYGAYEQYF.

This clonotype was seen only a few times. The chain is built from TRBV27 and TRBJ1-1; 7 bases map to TRBD1. V lost 2 bases to trimming and J lost 0 bases; unmatched junction nucleotides: 0. Germline CDR1 reads MNHEY; CDR2 reads SMNVEV (reference sequence). The CDR3 is made up of 14 amino acids. CDR3 DNA sequence: TGTGCCAGCAGTTTAGACAGGGTGAACACTGAAGCTTTCTTT. Translated: CASSLDRVNTEAFF.

The chain recombines TRBV21-1 with TRBJ1-5; the tabulated D call, TRBD1, remains unverified against the DNA. TRBV21-1 corresponds to a pseudogene. This CDR3 is 18 amino acids long. The CDR3 loop reads CASSKGEVIGQTYQPQHF. The CDR3 DNA reads as TGTGCCAGCAGCAAAGGGGAGGTGATAGGACAGACCTATCAGCCCCAGCATTTT.

This clonotype appeared many times. The V gene is TRBV12-3 or TRBV12-4, the J gene TRBJ2-7; no clear D. There are 12 residues in the CDR3. Between the trimmed V and J ends, which lost 2 bases and 3 bases, there was a span of 5 bases. In nucleotides, the CDR3 is TGTGCCAGCAGTTTAAGCCGCTACGAGCAGTACTTC. Protein: CASSLSRYEQYF.

Only a few counts were recorded for this clonotype. V is TRBV29-1 and J is TRBJ2-7; D tentatively fits TRBD1 or TRBD2 (5 bases each). Germline-derived CDR1 and CDR2 are SQVTM and ANQGSEA. This CDR3 is 12 amino acids long. With 4 bases removed from V and 3 bases from J, the gap between germline ends came to 10 bases. The CDR3 DNA follows: TGCAGCGTTGGGGACGGGATCTACGAGCAGTACTTC. Translated: CSVGDGIYEQYF.

The rearrangement links TRBV11-2 to TRBJ2-4; 10 bases are shared with TRBD2. The CDR3 covers 13 residues. V shed 1 base and J 15 bases; nucleotides not matched to a gene: 6. CDR1 and CDR2 from the germline V gene are SGHAT and FQNNGV. CDR3 sequence reads: CASSLGVTSGWYF. The DNA of the CDR3 is TGTGCCAGCAGCTTAGGGGTGACTAGCGGGTGGTACTTC.

J is TRBJ2-1 and V is TRBV9, with D unclear. CDR1 and CDR2 (germline): SGDLS, YYNGEE. The CDR3 runs 15 residues. Trimming took 0 bases from V and 4 from J, leaving 11 bases between them. The CDR3 coding sequence is TGTGCCAGCAGCGTAGTTCTTAGCCCTTACAATGAGCAGTTCTTC. Encoded protein: CASSVVLSPYNEQFF.

The chain joins TRBV2 to TRBJ2-5, with 7 bases matching TRBD1. V shed 4 bases, J shed 4 bases, and the junction held 9 bases outside the gene matches. This CDR3 contains 15 residues. The V gene's germline CDR1 is SNHLY and CDR2 FYNNEI. CDR3 DNA: TGTGCCAGCAGTGGCTCTGAAGGGGGCCTAGAGACCCAGTACTTC. Amino acid sequence: CASSGSEGGLETQYF.

J is TRBJ2-2 and V is TRBV5-1; 8 positions match TRBD1. Germline-derived CDR1 and CDR2 are SGHRS and YFSETQ. The V and J ends lost 4 bases and 8 bases, in that order; junction bases with no gene match: 13. This CDR3 has 16 amino acids. In DNA form, the CDR3 reads TGCGCCAGCAGCCCCTACTGGACAGGGCCCGTGGGGGAGCTGTTTTTT. Its protein product is CASSPYWTGPVGELFF.

The chain employs TRBV12-5 and TRBJ2-7; 7 bases map to TRBD1. Germline CDR1 and CDR2: LGHNT and FRNRAP. There are 14 residues in the CDR3. Germline trimming cut 6 bases from V and 2 bases from J; bases unmatched to any gene: 7. The CDR3 is CASGTGQYTYEQYF. CDR3 nucleotide sequence: TGTGCTAGTGGGACGGGACAGTACACCTACGAGCAGTACTTC.

Worth noting for this clonotype: A much more abundant neighbour one base away suggests this may be a read error. The V gene is TRBV4-2, the J gene TRBJ1-1; D might be TRBD1 (6 bases). CDR1 is LGHNA, CDR2 YNFKEQ, per germline. The CDR3 sequence is 12 residues long. In DNA, the CDR3 is TGTGCCTGCAGCCAAGGGGGGACTGAAGCTTTCTTT. Translating gives CACSQGGTEAFF.

A single count supports this clonotype. The chain combines TRBV20-1 with TRBJ2-5; D tentatively reads TRBD1 or TRBD2 (5 bases each). Between the trimmed V and J ends, which lost 3 bases and 2 bases, there was a span of 19 bases. The germline CDR1 and CDR2 sequences are DFQATT and SNEGSKA (reference sequence). This CDR3 is built from 16 residues. The CDR3 nucleotides read TGCAGTGCTAGCCGCGATATTCGGGGACCACAAGAGACCCAGTACTTC. It is translated as CSASRDIRGPQETQYF.

In the case of this clonotype: A much larger clone lies one base from this, so it may be a read error. The genes are TRBV4-1 and TRBJ2-5; TRBD1 matches 7 bases. The CDR3 extends over 14 amino acids. Germline loops: CDR1 MGHRA, CDR2 YSYEKL. The CDR3 DNA reads as TGCGCCAGCAACCAAGGGGGCAGACAAGAGACCCAGTACTTC. Its protein is CASNQGGRQETQYF.

The rearrangement uses TRBV9 and TRBJ2-1; no definite D call. The CDR3 runs to 13 residues. The V gene's germline CDR1 is SGDLS and CDR2 YYNGEE. V lost 0 bases to trimming and J lost 5 bases, with 6 bases between them. The CDR3 sequence is CASSVEQNNEQFF. CDR3 in DNA: TGTGCCAGCAGCGTAGAACAGAACAATGAGCAGTTCTTC.

This clonotype appeared a few times. This chain links TRBV6-5 with TRBJ2-2; TRBD1 aligns across 10 bases. The germline CDR1 and CDR2 sequences are MNHEY and SVGAGI. Trimming at V came to 4 bases and at J to 4 bases, leaving 0 bases not matched to a gene. The CDR3 consists of 14 residues. CDR3 nucleotides: TGTGCCAGCAGTTGGGACAGGGGCACCGGGGAGCTGTTTTTT. It encodes CASSWDRGTGELFF.

This sequence joins TRBV6-1 and TRBJ2-1; possibly TRBD1 or TRBD2 for D (5 bases each). Trimming took off 4 bases at V and 15 bases at J, with 19 bases between the two ends. The CDR3 is made up of 13 amino acids. Germline V gene data show CDR1 as MNHNS and CDR2 as SASEGT. The CDR3 here is CASSGRQGPGRFF. DNA of the CDR3: TGTGCCAGCAGTGGACGTCAGGGACCGGGGCGGTTCTTC.

The chain has TRBV18 and TRBJ2-1, with 10 positions matching TRBD2. The J call is in doubt because the DNA end fits TRBJ2-5 better. The CDR3 is made up of 15 amino acids. CDR1 and CDR2 (germline): KGHSH, LQKENI. The CDR3 DNA reads as TGTGCCAGCTCAGCCGGGACTAGCGATGGAGAGACCCAGTACTTC. Translated: CASSAGTSDGETQYF.

The chain uses TRBV2 and TRBJ1-1, with D unclear. The CDR3 length is 13 residues. Germline CDR1 is SNHLY and CDR2 is FYNNEI. Trimming pared 0 bases from V and 4 bases from J, leaving 6 bases between. CDR3 sequence reads: CASSEALITEAFF. CDR3 sequence (DNA): TGTGCCAGCAGTGAAGCGCTTATCACTGAAGCTTTCTTT.

The CDR3 region has the DNA TGCAGTGCAAGTCAGACTAGCGGGAGTTACGAGCAGTACTTC. Residues: CSASQTSGSYEQYF. V is TRBV20-1 and J is TRBJ2-5, with 12 nucleotides matching TRBD2. The end of the DNA fits TRBJ2-7 better, so the J call may be wrong. Germline loops: CDR1 DFQATT, CDR2 SNEGSKA (reference sequence). This CDR3 is 14 amino acids long.

The V call is TRBV20-1, the J call TRBJ2-5, with TRBD2 identical over 15 bases. The CDR3 consists of 15 residues. The ends lost 5 bases at V and 2 bases at J; junction bases unmatched: 3. Per germline, CDR1 DFQATT and CDR2 SNEGSKA (reference sequence). CDR3 coding DNA: TGCAGTGCTTCCGGACTAGCGGGAGGGCAAGAGACCCAGTACTTC. It is translated as CSASGLAGGQETQYF.

The V call is TRBV3-1, the J call TRBJ2-5; weak D call: TRBD1 (5 bases). Germline V gene data show CDR1 as LGHDT and CDR2 as YNNKEL (reference sequence). Trimming shortened V by 2 bases and J by 3 bases, and 13 bases separated the two germline ends. This CDR3 has 15 residues. The CDR3 region is CASSQRQPGKETQYF. CDR3 sequence (DNA): TGTGCCAGCAGCCAAAGACAGCCTGGTAAAGAGACCCAGTACTTC.

The V call is TRBV20-1, the J call TRBJ2-7, with 10 nucleotides matching TRBD1. The CDR3 runs to 16 residues. The V segment lost 0 bases and the J segment 3 bases; nucleotides outside the gene matches: 8. Germline CDR1 is DFQATT and CDR2 is SNEGSKA (reference sequence). The CDR3 region has the DNA TGCAGTGCTAGAGATATATTCCGGGACAGGGGCTACGAGCAGTACTTC. Protein: CSARDIFRDRGYEQYF.

This clonotype has a handful of counts. V usage is TRBV12-3 or TRBV12-4 and J usage is TRBJ1-4; no reliable D call. V was shortened by 3 bases and J by 3 bases, with 5 bases between the two germline ends. The CDR3 extends over 13 amino acids. In DNA, the CDR3 is TGTGCCAGCAGTTTTTCTCCTAATGAAAAACTGTTTTTT. It specifies CASSFSPNEKLFF.